The rows below give T cell receptor beta chains drawn from one sample of a study of blood T cell repertoires in COVID-19. The table came from immunoSEQ multiplex PCR; TCRdb's copy has only in-frame clones and leaves some out. This table has around 36,000 clones, more than 70% appearing once. Sample: peripheral blood. The receptors stem from a man between 60 and 70 years old with acute or convalescent COVID-19. CDR3s include the opening cysteine and the closing phenylalanine or tryptophan. The order of the fields is CDR3 protein, CDR3 DNA, J gene, V gene, clone size, D gene, CDR3 length. D genes are given only for firm matches. Size tells how often a clone was seen (once, few, many) or the class of an expanded clone, and some rows leave it out.

CATSDFKGAANEKLFF | TGTGCCACCAGTGATTTTAAGGGGGCGGCTAATGAAAAACTGTTTTTT | TRBJ1-4 | TRBV24-1 | NA | TRBD1 | 16
CASTRDRVYEQYF | TGTGCCAGCACACGTGACAGAGTCTACGAGCAGTACTTC | TRBJ2-7 | TRBV2 | NA | NA | 13
CASSFGGGGLLNEQFF | TGTGCCAGCAGCTTCGGAGGCGGGGGCCTCCTCAATGAGCAGTTCTTC | TRBJ2-1 | TRBV7-3 | few | NA | 16
CASRPQGSYNSPLHF | TGTGCCAGCAGGCCACAGGGTTCCTATAATTCACCCCTCCACTTT | TRBJ1-6 | TRBV28 | NA | NA | 15
CASTRDSGTEAFF | TGTGCCAGCACACGGGACAGCGGCACTGAAGCTTTCTTT | TRBJ1-1 | TRBV6-5 | NA | TRBD1 | 13
CASSLGLAGTDTQYF | TGTGCCAGCAGCTTGGGACTAGCGGGAACAGATACGCAGTATTTT | TRBJ2-3 | TRBV5-4 | NA | TRBD2 | 15
CASSWNPGTGDGYTF | TGTGCCAGCAGCTGGAACCCCGGAACAGGGGATGGCTACACCTTC | TRBJ1-2 | TRBV7-9 | NA | TRBD1 | 15
CASSAGGSEQYF | TGTGCCAGCAGCGCGGGGGGCTCCGAGCAGTACTTC | TRBJ2-7 | TRBV7-9 | NA | TRBD2 | 12
CASSPPGTAEETQYF | TGTGCCAGCTCACCACCGGGGACAGCAGAAGAGACCCAGTACTTC | TRBJ2-5 | TRBV18 | once | TRBD1 | 15
CASSLETGLKAEQYF | TGTGCCAGCTCGCTTGAGACAGGGCTAAAAGCCGAGCAGTACTTC | TRBJ2-7 | TRBV18 | NA | TRBD1 | 15
CASHRGYEQYF | TGTGCCAGCCACAGGGGCTACGAGCAGTACTTC | TRBJ2-7 | TRBV6-5 | NA | TRBD1 | 11
CASRNKGGTGGRGYTF | TGTGCCAGTAGGAACAAAGGGGGGACAGGGGGTCGTGGCTACACCTTC | TRBJ1-2 | TRBV19 | NA | TRBD1 | 16
CASSPGSSANIQYF | TGTGCCAGCAGCCCCGGGTCTAGCGCAAACATTCAGTACTTC | TRBJ2-4 | TRBV9 | NA | NA | 14
CASSLRDRVDEQFF | TGCGCCAGCAGCCTCCGGGACAGGGTTGATGAGCAGTTCTTC | TRBJ2-1 | TRBV5-1 | NA | TRBD1 | 14
CASSPDSPAYNEQFF | TGTGCCAGCTCACCTGACAGTCCAGCCTACAATGAGCAGTTCTTC | TRBJ2-1 | TRBV18 | NA | NA | 15
CASSLGGVAGMSAGELFF | TGTGCCAGCAGCTTAGGCGGTGTAGCGGGGATGAGCGCCGGGGAGCTGTTTTTT | TRBJ2-2 | TRBV11-2 | NA | TRBD2 | 18
CASPGLGTPRGNQPQHF | TGTGCCAGCCCAGGGCTAGGGACACCAAGGGGCAATCAGCCCCAGCATTTT | TRBJ1-5 | TRBV6-4 | NA | NA | 17
CASSVGGQYYENTGELFF | TGCGCCAGCAGCGTCGGTGGGCAGTATTATGAGAACACCGGGGAGCTGTTTTTT | TRBJ2-2 | TRBV5-1 | NA | NA | 18
CASSLFGQGMRGYTF | TGTGCCAGCAGCCTATTTGGACAGGGGATGAGGGGCTACACCTTC | TRBJ1-2 | TRBV7-9 | once | TRBD1 | 15
CASRGRDNMWGYTF | TGTGCCAGCAGAGGCCGGGACAACATGTGGGGCTACACCTTC | TRBJ1-2 | TRBV27 | NA | NA | 14
CASSLRGIGYQETQYF | TGTGCCAGCAGCTTACGAGGGATCGGGTACCAAGAGACCCAGTACTTC | TRBJ2-5 | TRBV5-6 | NA | NA | 16
CAWAGQYNSPLHF | TGTGCCTGGGCGGGACAGTATAATTCACCCCTCCACTTT | TRBJ1-6 | TRBV30 | NA | TRBD1 | 13
CASSSTGSVVSQYF | TGTGCCAGCAGTTCGACAGGGTCCGTGGTTTCCCAGTACTTC | TRBJ2-5 | TRBV27 | NA | TRBD1 | 14
CATGGLYEQYF | TGTGCCACAGGGGGGCTCTACGAGCAGTACTTC | TRBJ2-7 | TRBV27 | NA | NA | 11
CASSPPGGMANEKLFF | TGTGCCAGCAGCCCCCCGGGGGGGATGGCTAATGAAAAACTGTTTTTT | TRBJ1-4 | TRBV4-2 | NA | NA | 16
CAWGLAGLGSIGTQYF | TGTGCCTGGGGACTAGCGGGACTTGGATCTATTGGGACCCAGTACTTC | TRBJ2-5 | TRBV2 | NA | TRBD2 | 16
CASRRAGGRYEQYF | TGTGCCAGCCGGAGGGCAGGGGGTAGATACGAGCAGTACTTC | TRBJ2-7 | TRBV27 | NA | NA | 14
CASHSDGQGIAQHF | TGTGCCAGCCACTCCGACGGACAGGGTATAGCCCAGCATTTT | TRBJ1-5 | TRBV28 | NA | TRBD1 | 14
CAWTGGGSGYTF | TGTGCCTGGACCGGGGGGGGGTCTGGCTACACCTTC | TRBJ1-2 | TRBV30 | NA | NA | 12
CASSPIEEGTQYF | TGTGCCAGCTCACCCATAGAGGAGGGAACGCAGTATTTT | TRBJ2-3 | TRBV18 | NA | NA | 13
CASSLYPPGSQDF | TGTGCCAGCAGCTTGTATCCGCCCGGGAGTCAGGACTTC | TRBJ2-7 | TRBV5-6 | NA | NA | 13
CAWEPGQGNQPQHF | TGTGCCTGGGAACCGGGACAGGGCAATCAGCCCCAGCATTTT | TRBJ1-5 | TRBV30 | once | TRBD1 | 14
CASSLERRDYTF | TGTGCCAGCAGCTTAGAGAGACGGGACTACACCTTC | TRBJ1-2 | TRBV7-9 | NA | NA | 12
CAISEGGVRGYTF | TGTGCCATCAGTGAAGGGGGGGTCCGCGGCTACACCTTC | TRBJ1-2 | TRBV10-3 | NA | NA | 13
CASAPHQGRTGPGVVNEQFF | TGTGCCAGCGCTCCACACCAAGGAAGGACAGGGCCCGGGGTAGTCAATGAGCAGTTCTTC | TRBJ2-1 | TRBV19 | NA | TRBD1 | 20
CASSRQTANYGYTF | TGTGCCAGCAGTCGACAAACCGCTAACTATGGCTACACCTTC | TRBJ1-2 | TRBV11-2 | NA | NA | 14
CASSISGGSYEQYF | TGCGCCAGCAGCATCTCAGGGGGCTCCTACGAGCAGTACTTC | TRBJ2-7 | TRBV5-1 | once | TRBD1 | 14
CASSLGSSSGNTIYF | TGTGCCAGCAGCTTGGGGTCGAGCTCTGGAAACACCATATATTTT | TRBJ1-3 | TRBV5-5 | NA | NA | 15
CASSERPRDRVTQTNYGYTF | TGTGCCAGCAGTGAACGACCCCGTGACAGGGTAACACAAACTAACTATGGCTACACCTTC | TRBJ1-2 | TRBV28 | NA | TRBD1 | 20
CASSRQGLSYEQYF | TGTGCCAGCTCACGCCAGGGACTCTCCTACGAGCAGTACTTC | TRBJ2-7 | TRBV18 | NA | NA | 14